This T cell receptor (beta chain) was sequenced for a study of blood T cell repertoires in COVID-19. Germline V gives CDR1 MNHEY, CDR2 SMNVEV (reference sequence). The CDR3 has 14 amino acids. The junction had 6 bases not matched to a gene; V was cut back by 5 bases and J by 9 bases. Method: immunoSEQ multiplex PCR; TCRdb's copy keeps in-frame clones and lacks some. This sample carries fewer than 350,000 clones, approximately 90% of them seen once, and the ten largest clones take 2.8%. The sample taken for sequencing was PBMCs or T cells enriched from blood (not recorded which). V gene TRBV27 combines with J gene TRBJ2-1; 11 bases align to TRBD1. The clonotype was recovered from a man in his forties who had been exposed to COVID-19. In DNA form, the CDR3 reads TGTGCCAGCAGTAAGCCGGGACAGGGGGTTGAGCAGTTCTTC. It translates to CASSKPGQGVEQFF.